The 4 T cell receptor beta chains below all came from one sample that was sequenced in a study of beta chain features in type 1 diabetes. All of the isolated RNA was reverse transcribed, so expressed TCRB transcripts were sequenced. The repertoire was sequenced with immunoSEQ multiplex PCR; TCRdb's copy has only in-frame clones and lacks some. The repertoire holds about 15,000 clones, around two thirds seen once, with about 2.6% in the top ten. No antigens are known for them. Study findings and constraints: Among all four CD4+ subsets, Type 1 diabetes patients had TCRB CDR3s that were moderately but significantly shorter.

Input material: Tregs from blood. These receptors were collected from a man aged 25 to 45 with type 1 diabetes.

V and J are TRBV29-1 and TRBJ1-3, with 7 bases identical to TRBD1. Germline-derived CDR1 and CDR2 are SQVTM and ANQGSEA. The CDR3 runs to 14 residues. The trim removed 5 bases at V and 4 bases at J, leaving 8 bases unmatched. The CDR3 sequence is CSVYTGTDGNTIYF. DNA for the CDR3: TGCAGCGTTTACACCGGGACAGACGGAAACACCATATATTTT.

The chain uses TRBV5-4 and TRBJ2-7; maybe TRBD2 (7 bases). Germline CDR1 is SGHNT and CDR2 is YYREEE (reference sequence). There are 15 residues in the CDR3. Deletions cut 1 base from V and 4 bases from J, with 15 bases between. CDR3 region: CASSLSRGARYEQYF. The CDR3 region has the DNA TGTGCCAGCAGCTTGTCTCGGGGGGCCCGTTACGAGCAGTACTTC. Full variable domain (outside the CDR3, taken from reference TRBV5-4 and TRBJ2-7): ETGVTQSPTHLIKTRGQQVTLRCSSQSGHNTVSWYQQALGQGPQFIFQYYREEENGRGNFPPRFSGLQFPNYSSELNVNALELDDSALYLCASSLSRGARYEQYFGPGTRLTVT.

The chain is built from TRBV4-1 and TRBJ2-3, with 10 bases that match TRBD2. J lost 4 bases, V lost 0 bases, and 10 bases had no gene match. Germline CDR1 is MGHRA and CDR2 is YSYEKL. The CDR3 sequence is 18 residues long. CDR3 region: CASSQEPLAGDRADTQYF. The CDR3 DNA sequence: TGCGCCAGCAGCCAAGAGCCGCTAGCGGGAGATAGAGCAGATACGCAGTATTTT.

This chain's CDR3 is CASGSTGVSYEQYF. CDR3 DNA sequence: TGTGCCAGCGGTTCGACAGGGGTCTCCTACGAGCAGTACTTC. The gene calls are TRBV6-1 and TRBJ2-7, with TRBD1 matching 8 bases. CDR1 and CDR2 from the germline V gene are MNHNS and SASEGT. Losses at the gene ends were 8 bases for V and 0 bases for J; bases not matched to a gene: 6. This CDR3 is built from 14 residues.